What follows is one T cell receptor (beta chain) and its context. The method was immunoSEQ multiplex PCR; TCRdb's version includes in-frame clones alone and lacks a portion of them. The sample contains about 190,000 clones, roughly 90% of which appear only once. Germline V gene lookup returns CDR1 MNHEY and CDR2 SVGAGI. Trimming removed 0 bases at V and 2 bases at J, with 11 bases between. CDR3 length equals 16 residues. This sample was taken from a study of blood T cell repertoires in COVID-19. The sample taken for sequencing was peripheral blood. The rearrangement links TRBV6-5 to TRBJ1-5; D gene unclear. This clonotype was sampled from a man over 45 with acute or convalescent COVID-19. In DNA form, the CDR3 reads TGTGCCAGCAGTTACTCGAGGCCTGTGGGCAATCAGCCCCAGCATTTT. This codes for CASSYSRPVGNQPQHF.